The clone carrying this T cell receptor (beta chain) was detected a few times. Antigen: not known. A single record per CDR3 protein comes from TCRdb applying MiXCR to the PCR reads. The sample holds about half a million distinct CDR3 sequences, about a fifth seen once. This entry comes from a study of molecular identifiers for immune sequencing clone quantification. Findings of the study overall: Over 99% of effector molecules, yet under 1% of naive-cell molecules, were held by clones above 20 RNA copies. Molecules of identical TCR sharing a barcode could underestimate highly expanded clone sizes. Jurkat TCR RNA spiked in from one cell (amid roughly 970,000 naive cells) was reportedly detectable.

V lost 6 bases to trimming and J lost 9 bases, with 18 bases between them. Germline V lookup: CDR1 MDHEN, CDR2 SYDVKM. The CDR3 extends over 13 amino acids. The sequence derives from a human donor in good health. Some libraries in this study had Jurkat cell RNA spiked in. The sequenced material came from naive CD8+ T cells from blood, with Jurkat cell RNA spiked in. Subset specified: FACS-sorted CD8+CD4-CCR7+CD45RA+ naive T cells. V and J are TRBV28 and TRBJ2-7, with D possibly TRBD2 on 6 matching bases. The CDR3 DNA sequence: TGTGCCAGCAGCCTCCTACAGTGGAGGGGGCAGTACTTC. Its translation is CASSLLQWRGQYF.